The 21 T cell receptor beta chains listed next were all sequenced from one sample in a study of human T cells and chemical hapten exposure. Noted time point: pre-sensitization, week 0. Treatment of the sample: therapeutic diphenylcyclopropenone sensitization with weekly scalp DPC. TCRdb re-analysed the RACE reads in MiXCR, keeping a single row per CDR3 protein. The sample yields more than 300,000 distinct CDR3 sequences, approximately 5% seen once. Material: whole blood, obtained in connection with sensitization to the hapten diphenylcyclopropenone (DPC). The origin of the receptors is a woman under 30 with alopecia areata. Some clones in this sample may be carry-over from other donors' samples.

This clonotype was counted between two and nine times. The chain carries TRBV29-1 and TRBJ2-5; D unresolved. The CDR3 is made up of 13 amino acids. Trimming cost V 6 bases and J 9 bases, with 20 bases left between them. Per the germline V gene, CDR1 is SQVTM and CDR2 is ANQGSEA. This CDR3 reads CSVDDSPLGSQYF. The CDR3 DNA sequence: TGCAGCGTCGACGACTCCCCCCTCGGATCCCAGTACTTC. The variable domain in full, with the rest retrieved from reference TRBV29-1 and TRBJ2-5, is SAVISQKPSRDICQRGTSLTIQCQVDSQVTMMFWYRQQPGQSLTLIATANQGSEATYESGFVIDKFPISRPNLTFSTLTVSNMSPEDSSIYLCSVDDSPLGSQYFGPGTRLLVL.

This clonotype was detected only a few times. The chain recombines TRBV20-1 with TRBJ2-1; TRBD2 matches at 9 bases. This CDR3 is built from 17 residues. J was trimmed by 5 bases and V by 1 base; bases with no gene match: 12. The germline V gene encodes CDR1 DFQATT and CDR2 SNEGSKA (reference sequence). The CDR3 nucleotides read TGCAGTGCTAGAGTCTTACCCTCGGGACTAGCAAACAATGAGCAGTTCTTC. Encoded protein: CSARVLPSGLANNEQFF.

The sample holds a few counts of this clonotype. The chain couples TRBV2 to TRBJ1-5; no firm D call. V lost 3 bases to trimming and J lost 2 bases, with 11 bases between them. CDR1 is SNHLY and CDR2 is FYNNEI in the germline V gene. CDR3 length equals 15 residues. The CDR3 protein is CASSDRREGNQPQHF. The CDR3 coding sequence is TGTGCCAGCAGTGATAGGCGGGAAGGCAATCAGCCCCAGCATTTT.

This clonotype was observed a handful of times. CDR3 region: CSAVNPRGTDTQYF. The CDR3 DNA reads TGCAGTGCGGTTAATCCTCGCGGCACAGATACGCAGTATTTT. The V call is TRBV20-1, the J call TRBJ2-3, with D hard to call. V gave up 6 bases and J gave up 1 base, with 14 bases separating them. The CDR3 covers 14 residues. CDR1 is DFQATT, CDR2 SNEGSKA, per germline (reference sequence).

In its sample, this clonotype was seen many times. V and J are TRBV18 and TRBJ2-7; D perhaps matches TRBD1 (6 bases). With 3 bases removed from V and 4 bases from J, the gap between germline ends came to 13 bases. The germline V gene encodes CDR1 KGHSH and CDR2 LQKENI. The CDR3 spans 14 residues. The CDR3 DNA reads TGTGCCAGCTCACCGTCAGGGGCGGTTTACGAGCAGTACTTC. Its translation: CASSPSGAVYEQYF. Full variable domain (rest looked up from reference TRBV18 and TRBJ2-7): NAGVMQNPRHLVRRRGQEARLRCSPMKGHSHVYWYRQLPEEGLKFMVYLQKENIIDESGMPKERFSAEFPKEGPSILRIQQVVRGDSAAYFCASSPSGAVYEQYFGPGTRLTVT.

This chain links TRBV7-8 with TRBJ1-1, with a tentative D call TRBD1 (6 bases). Germline lookup yields CDR1 SGHVS and CDR2 FQNEAQ. V was shortened by 2 bases and J by 1 base, with 8 bases between the two germline ends. The CDR3 loop spans 14 amino acids. CDR3 bases: TGTGCCAGCAGCTTAAGGACAGAGAACACTGAAGCTTTCTTT. This translates into CASSLRTENTEAFF.

This clonotype was counted a few times. The V call is TRBV6-2 or TRBV6-3, the J call TRBJ2-5; 7 bases are shared with TRBD2. Germline CDR1 is MNHEY and CDR2 is SVGEGT. This CDR3 comprises 14 residues. The junction had 11 bases not matched to a gene; V was cut back by 8 bases and J by 5 bases. CDR3 coding DNA: TGTGCCAGCCTTATACCCGGGAGGATGGAGACCCAGTACTTC. Translated: CASLIPGRMETQYF.

This clonotype occurred many times. This chain connects TRBV7-9 to TRBJ1-1; no definite D call. Germline V gene data show CDR1 as SEHNR and CDR2 as FQNEAQ (reference sequence). This CDR3 has 15 amino acids. Trimming shortened V by 3 bases and J by 0 bases, and 11 bases separated the two germline ends. Here the CDR3 reads CASSFFGHMNTEAFF. CDR3 bases: TGTGCCAGCAGCTTCTTTGGGCACATGAACACTGAAGCTTTCTTT.

V usage is TRBV12-3 or TRBV12-4 and J usage is TRBJ2-6; D uncertain. CDR3 length: 13 amino acids. V was clipped by 7 bases and J by 4 bases, with 8 bases between them. CDR3 sequence reads: CASTETGANVLTF. The DNA for the CDR3 is TGTGCCAGCACCGAAACAGGGGCCAACGTCCTGACTTTC.

Concerning this clonotype: Compared with germline, one end of the junction differs, possibly owing to a read error. The J gene is TRBJ1-2, the V gene TRBV5-1; D is possibly TRBD1 (6 bases). CDR1 and CDR2 (germline): SGHRS, YFSETQ. CDR3 length: 14 residues. The CDR3 spells CASSLFGGHYGHTF. The DNA of the CDR3 is TGCGCCAGCAGCTTGTTCGGGGGGCACTATGGCCACACCTTC.

A few counts support this clonotype. V and J are TRBV7-9 and TRBJ2-5, with D possibly being TRBD2 (6 bases). From germline, CDR1 is SEHNR and CDR2 FQNEAQ (reference sequence). CDR3 size: 15 residues. V lost 8 bases to trimming and J lost 7 bases, with 23 bases between them. CDR3 bases: TGTGCCAGCCTCCTGGAGGAGGGGTATACGGGGACCCAGTACTTC. This codes for CASLLEEGYTGTQYF.

At least ten counts were recorded for this clonotype. The chain carries TRBV4-1 and TRBJ1-1, with D possibly TRBD1 on 5 matching bases. The germline V gene encodes CDR1 MGHRA and CDR2 YSYEKL. V was clipped by 0 bases and J by 4 bases, with 18 bases between them. The CDR3 covers 17 residues. The CDR3 DNA follows: TGCGCCAGCAGCCAAGATAACTATGGGGGATGGAGCACTGAAGCTTTCTTT. It specifies CASSQDNYGGWSTEAFF.

In its sample, this clonotype was seen many times. The chain couples TRBV12-3 or TRBV12-4 to TRBJ1-1; the D gene is possibly TRBD1 (5 bases). This CDR3 has 13 amino acids. Trimming took off 6 bases at V and 11 bases at J, with 19 bases between the two ends. This chain's CDR3 is CASSPGTRLRAFF. CDR3 sequence (DNA): TGTGCCAGCAGCCCCGGGACTCGGCTTAGGGCTTTCTTT.

The genes are TRBV12-3 or TRBV12-4 and TRBJ2-2; 7 bases align to TRBD2. J gave up 8 bases and V 5 bases, and 8 bases lay outside the gene matches. This CDR3 spans 14 amino acids. CDR3 region: CASSPGLLTGELFF. As DNA, the CDR3 is TGTGCCAGCAGTCCGGGACTATTGACGGGGGAGCTGTTTTTT.

This clonotype was found a few times. The rearrangement links TRBV18 to TRBJ2-5; D assignment may be TRBD1 or TRBD2 (5 bases each). Germline CDR1 is KGHSH and CDR2 is LQKENI. Trimming pared 6 bases from V and 1 base from J, leaving 12 bases between. The CDR3 totals 14 residues. The CDR3 sequence: CASSPAGTQETQYF. For the CDR3, the DNA is TGTGCCAGCTCTCCCGCCGGGACCCAAGAGACCCAGTACTTC. The whole variable domain, remainder taken from reference TRBV18 and TRBJ2-5, is NAGVMQNPRHLVRRRGQEARLRCSPMKGHSHVYWYRQLPEEGLKFMVYLQKENIIDESGMPKERFSAEFPKEGPSILRIQQVVRGDSAAYFCASSPAGTQETQYFGPGTRLLVL.

For this clonotype: A single base separates this from a much larger clone, so it may be a read error. This chain joins TRBV29-1 and TRBJ1-2, with a possible D match to TRBD1 (6 bases). The V and J ends lost 2 bases and 7 bases respectively, with 11 bases between them. This CDR3 comprises 12 residues. The germline CDR1 and CDR2 sequences are SQVTM and ANQGSEA. The CDR3 nucleotides are TGCAGCGTTGAAAACAGGGACTTTGGCTACACCTTC. Amino acid sequence: CSVENRDFGYTF. Variable domain in full (rest from reference TRBV29-1 and TRBJ1-2): SAVISQKPSRDICQRGTSLTIQCQVDSQVTMMFWYRQQPGQSLTLIATANQGSEATYESGFVIDKFPISRPNLTFSTLTVSNMSPEDSSIYLCSVENRDFGYTFGSGTRLTVV.

The CDR3 DNA follows: TGCAGCGTTAAAAGCCGGGACAGAGTCTACGAGCAGTACTTC. Its translation: CSVKSRDRVYEQYF. The chain is built from TRBV29-1 and TRBJ2-7; 7 bases align to TRBD1. The CDR3 loop spans 14 amino acids. V was clipped by 5 bases and J by 3 bases; unmatched bases: 10. Looked up from germline, CDR1 is SQVTM and CDR2 is ANQGSEA.

This clonotype was counted only a few times. The rearrangement uses TRBV12-3 or TRBV12-4 and TRBJ2-2, with D uncertain. Between the trimmed V and J ends, which lost 7 bases and 6 bases, there was a span of 9 bases. The length of the CDR3 is 12 residues. The CDR3: CASTSTPGELFF. CDR3 DNA: TGTGCCAGCACCAGCACCCCCGGGGAGCTGTTTTTT.

The chain employs TRBV11-2 and TRBJ2-3, with a possible D match to TRBD1 (5 bases). CDR1 SGHAT and CDR2 FQNNGV come from the germline V gene. V shed 2 bases and J shed 0 bases, with 9 bases lying between them. The CDR3 loop spans 15 amino acids. CDR3 bases: TGTGCCAGCAGCTTAATGACAGCTAGCACAGATACGCAGTATTTT. This translates into CASSLMTASTDTQYF. The whole variable domain, filled in from reference TRBV11-2 and TRBJ2-3, reads EAGVAQSPRYKIIEKRQSVAFWCNPISGHATLYWYQQILGQGPKLLIQFQNNGVVDDSQLPKDRFSAERLKGVDSTLKIQPAKLEDSAVYLCASSLMTASTDTQYFGPGTRLTVL.

The chain links TRBV14 to TRBJ1-2; tentative D call: TRBD1 (5 bases). The CDR3 covers 13 residues. Germline CDR1 and CDR2: SGHDN and FVKESK. Trimming took off 1 base at V and 7 bases at J, with 10 bases between the two ends. CDR3 bases: TGTGCCAGCAGCCAAGTACAGGAGAGTGGCTACACCTTC. Translation: CASSQVQESGYTF.

This clonotype was recorded at least ten times. The chain has TRBV7-9 and TRBJ1-6; 8 nucleotides agree with TRBD1. V lost 5 bases to trimming and J lost 5 bases; unmatched junction nucleotides: 5. Germline values: CDR1 SEHNR, CDR2 FQNEAQ (reference sequence). CDR3 length: 15 amino acids. CDR3 protein: CASSLLDRDNSPLHF. The CDR3 DNA reads as TGTGCCAGCAGCCTCCTGGACAGGGATAATTCACCCCTCCACTTT.